The entry below gives a single T cell receptor beta chain sequence along with its context. What it binds is unknown. This record comes from a study of cytomegalovirus exposure and HLA in healthy donors. Study summary: Around 79 million unique TCRs, all from HLA-typed donors, were included in an early release of the data.

Primers included in the PCR were 60 Vbeta and 13 Jbeta primers. The table came from immunoSEQ multiplex PCR; TCRdb's copy has only in-frame clones and leaves some out. The data contain about 93,000 clones, over 55% of them singletons. Study-level points and caveats: Among immune exposure information, only CMV serostatus was available. Evidence from a later analysis indicated that most CMV-associated TCR beta chains looked HLA-restricted. Sequencing had likely introduced a cluster of highly shared sequence variants as an artifact.

The CDR3 covers 15 residues. In germline, CDR1 is SSHAT, CDR2 FNYEAQ (reference sequence). V was clipped by 5 bases and J by 8 bases, with 20 bases between them. The TCR originated in a boy younger than 18 in good health and CMV-seropositive. The chain is built from TRBV7-7 and TRBJ2-3; D is perhaps TRBD2 (5 bases). The sequenced sample was PBMCs. The CDR3: CASSQGPGGTGTQYF. The CDR3 DNA reads as TGTGCCAGCAGCCAAGGGCCCGGAGGTACGGGTACGCAGTATTTT.